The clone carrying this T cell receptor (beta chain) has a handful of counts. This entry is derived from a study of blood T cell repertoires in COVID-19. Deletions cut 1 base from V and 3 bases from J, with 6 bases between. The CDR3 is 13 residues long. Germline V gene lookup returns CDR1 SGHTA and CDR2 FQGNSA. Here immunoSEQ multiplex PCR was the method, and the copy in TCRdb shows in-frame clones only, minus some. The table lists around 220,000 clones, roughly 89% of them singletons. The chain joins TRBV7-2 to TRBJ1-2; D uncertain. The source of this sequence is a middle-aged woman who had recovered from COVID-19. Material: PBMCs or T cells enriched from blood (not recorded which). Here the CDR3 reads CASSLDSHYGYTF. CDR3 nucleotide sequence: TGTGCCAGCAGCTTAGACAGCCACTATGGCTACACCTTC.